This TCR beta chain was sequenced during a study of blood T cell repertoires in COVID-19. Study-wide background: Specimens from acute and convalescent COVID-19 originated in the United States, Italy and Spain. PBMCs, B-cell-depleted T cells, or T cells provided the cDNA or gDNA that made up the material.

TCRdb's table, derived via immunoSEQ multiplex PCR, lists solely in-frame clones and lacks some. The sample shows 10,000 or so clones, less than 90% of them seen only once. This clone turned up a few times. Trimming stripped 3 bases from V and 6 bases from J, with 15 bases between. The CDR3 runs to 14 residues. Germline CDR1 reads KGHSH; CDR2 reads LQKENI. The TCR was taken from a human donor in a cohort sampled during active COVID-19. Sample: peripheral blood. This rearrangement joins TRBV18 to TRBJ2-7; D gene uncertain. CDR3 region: CASSPQAAAPEQYF. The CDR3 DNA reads TGTGCCAGCTCACCCCAGGCCGCCGCCCCCGAGCAGTACTTC.